The source of this T cell receptor beta chain is a study of T cells in Graves' hyperthyroidism and ophthalmopathy. Overall study results and limits: In validation, the model predicted ophthalmopathy. These predictions came a median roughly 7.1 months before onset. From stable hyperthyroidism, ophthalmopathy was set apart by a 13 V-J model.

This clonotype was observed many times. Its antigen is not identified. RNA transcripts were the template for amplifying TCR beta CDR3 regions. The HTBI set primed first-round TCR CDR3 RT-PCR. A single record per CDR3 protein comes from TCRdb applying MiXCR to the multiplex PCR reads. The sample carries approximately 640,000 distinct CDR3 sequences, approximately 42% recorded once. The source of this sequence is an adult man with Graves' disease, either hyperthyroidism or ophthalmopathy (not recorded which). Material: peripheral blood or thyroid tissue (not recorded which).

CDR3 in amino acids: CSSPAAGRDEQYF. Written as DNA, the CDR3 is TGCAGCTCCCCCGCGGCAGGGAGGGACGAGCAGTACTTC. V gene TRBV20-1 combines with J gene TRBJ2-7; 7 bases line up with TRBD2. Germline CDR1 reads DFQATT; CDR2 reads SNEGSKA (reference sequence). CDR3 length: 13 amino acids.